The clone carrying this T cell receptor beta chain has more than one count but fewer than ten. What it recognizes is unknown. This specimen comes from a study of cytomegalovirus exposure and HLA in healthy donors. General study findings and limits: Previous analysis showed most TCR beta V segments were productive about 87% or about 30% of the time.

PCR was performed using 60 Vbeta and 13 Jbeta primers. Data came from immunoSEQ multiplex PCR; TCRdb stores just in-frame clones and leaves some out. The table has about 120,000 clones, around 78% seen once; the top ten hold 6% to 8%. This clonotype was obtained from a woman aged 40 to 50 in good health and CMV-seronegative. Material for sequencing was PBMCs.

The CDR3 DNA reads TGTGCCAGCAGCTTAGAACAGGGGGCCATTCAGTACTTC. Its protein is CASSLEQGAIQYF. The rearrangement uses TRBV11-2 and TRBJ2-4; TRBD1 matches 9 bases. The CDR3 sequence is 13 residues long. Trimming removed 0 bases from V and 9 bases from J; junction bases left unmatched: 0. The V gene's germline CDR1 is SGHAT and CDR2 FQNNGV.